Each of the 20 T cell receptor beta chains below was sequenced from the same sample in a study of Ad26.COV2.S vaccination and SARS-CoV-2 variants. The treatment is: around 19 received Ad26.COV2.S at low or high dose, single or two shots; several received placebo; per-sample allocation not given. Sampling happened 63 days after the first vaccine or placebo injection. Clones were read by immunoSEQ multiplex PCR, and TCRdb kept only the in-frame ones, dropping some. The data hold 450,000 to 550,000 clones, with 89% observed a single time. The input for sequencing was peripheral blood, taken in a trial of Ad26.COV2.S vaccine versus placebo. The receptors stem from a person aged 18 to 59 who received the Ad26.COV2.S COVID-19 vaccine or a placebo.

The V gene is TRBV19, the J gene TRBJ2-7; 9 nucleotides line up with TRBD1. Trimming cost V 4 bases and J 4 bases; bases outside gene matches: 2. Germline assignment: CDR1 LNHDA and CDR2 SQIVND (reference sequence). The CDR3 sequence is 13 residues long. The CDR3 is CASSRDREYEQYF. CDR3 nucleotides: TGTGCCAGTAGTAGGGACAGGGAATACGAGCAGTACTTC.

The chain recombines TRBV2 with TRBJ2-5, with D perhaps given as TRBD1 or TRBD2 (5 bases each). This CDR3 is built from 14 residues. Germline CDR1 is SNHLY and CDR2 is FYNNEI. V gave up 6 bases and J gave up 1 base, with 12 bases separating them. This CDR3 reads CASRGPAGQETQYF. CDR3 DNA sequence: TGTGCCAGCAGGGGACCGGCGGGCCAAGAGACCCAGTACTTC. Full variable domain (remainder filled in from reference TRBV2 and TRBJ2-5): EPEVTQTPSHQVTQMGQEVILRCVPISNHLYFYWYRQILGQKVEFLVSFYNNEISEKSEIFDDQFSVERPDGSNFTLKIRSTKLEDSAMYFCASRGPAGQETQYFGPGTRLLVL.

The CDR3: CASSPRTGQGEAFF. CDR3 nucleotide sequence: TGTGCCAGCAGCCCGCGGACAGGGCAGGGTGAAGCTTTCTTT. The chain employs TRBV7-3 and TRBJ1-1; 8 nucleotides match TRBD1. Germline trimming cut 5 bases from V and 7 bases from J; bases unmatched to any gene: 9. CDR1 and CDR2 (germline): SGHTA, FQGTGA. The CDR3 spans 14 residues.

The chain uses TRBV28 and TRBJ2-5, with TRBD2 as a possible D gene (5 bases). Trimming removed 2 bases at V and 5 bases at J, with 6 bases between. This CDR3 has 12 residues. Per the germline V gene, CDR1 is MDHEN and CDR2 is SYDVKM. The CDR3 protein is CASSLPGETQYF. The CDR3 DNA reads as TGTGCCAGCAGTTTACCGGGGGAGACCCAGTACTTC.

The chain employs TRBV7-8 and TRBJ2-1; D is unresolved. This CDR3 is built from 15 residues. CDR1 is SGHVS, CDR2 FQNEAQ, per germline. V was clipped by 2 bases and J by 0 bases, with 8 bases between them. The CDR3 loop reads CASSLLDFSYNEQFF. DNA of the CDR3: TGTGCCAGCAGCTTACTTGACTTCTCCTACAATGAGCAGTTCTTC.

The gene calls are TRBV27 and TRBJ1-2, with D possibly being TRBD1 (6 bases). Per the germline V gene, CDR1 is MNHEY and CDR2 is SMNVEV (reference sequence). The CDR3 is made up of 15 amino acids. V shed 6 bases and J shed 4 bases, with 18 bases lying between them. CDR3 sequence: CASRSIPQGPYGYTF. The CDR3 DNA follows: TGTGCCAGCAGGAGCATTCCACAGGGTCCCTATGGCTACACCTTC.

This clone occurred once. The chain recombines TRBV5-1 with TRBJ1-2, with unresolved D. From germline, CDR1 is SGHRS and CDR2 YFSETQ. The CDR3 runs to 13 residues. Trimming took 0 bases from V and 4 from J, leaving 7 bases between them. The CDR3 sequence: CASSLERIYGYTF. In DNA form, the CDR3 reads TGCGCCAGCAGCTTGGAACGGATCTATGGCTACACCTTC. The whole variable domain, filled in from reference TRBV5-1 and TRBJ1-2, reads KAGVTQTPRYLIKTRGQQVTLSCSPISGHRSVSWYQQTPGQGLQFLFEYFSETQRNKGNFPGRFSGRQFSNSRSEMNVSTLELGDSALYLCASSLERIYGYTFGSGTRLTVV.

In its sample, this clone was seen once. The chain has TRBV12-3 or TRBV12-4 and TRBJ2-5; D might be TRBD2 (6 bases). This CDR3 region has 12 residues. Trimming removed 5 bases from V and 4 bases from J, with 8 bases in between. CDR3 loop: CASSGDSETQYF. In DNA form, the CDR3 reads TGTGCCAGCAGTGGGGACTCAGAGACCCAGTACTTC.

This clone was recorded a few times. The DNA of the CDR3 is TGTGCCAGCAGTCTCCGGGACGGCTCACTCGAGCAGTTCTTC. Its protein product is CASSLRDGSLEQFF. The chain employs TRBV4-2 and TRBJ2-1, with D possibly being TRBD1 or TRBD2 (5 bases each). Trimming stripped 6 bases from V and 10 bases from J, with 19 bases between. Germline V gene data show CDR1 as LGHNA and CDR2 as YNFKEQ. The CDR3 spans 14 residues.

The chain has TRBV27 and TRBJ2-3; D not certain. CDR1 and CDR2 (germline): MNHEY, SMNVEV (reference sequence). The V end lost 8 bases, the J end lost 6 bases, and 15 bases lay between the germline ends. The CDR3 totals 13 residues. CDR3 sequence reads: CASGETRRDTQYF. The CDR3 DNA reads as TGTGCCAGCGGCGAAACCCGGCGTGATACGCAGTATTTT.

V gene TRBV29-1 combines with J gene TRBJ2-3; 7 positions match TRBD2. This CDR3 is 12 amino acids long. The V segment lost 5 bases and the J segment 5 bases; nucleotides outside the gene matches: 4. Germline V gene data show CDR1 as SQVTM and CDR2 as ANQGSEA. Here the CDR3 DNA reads TGCAGCGTTAGGGACTATCAAGATACGCAGTATTTT. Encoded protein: CSVRDYQDTQYF.

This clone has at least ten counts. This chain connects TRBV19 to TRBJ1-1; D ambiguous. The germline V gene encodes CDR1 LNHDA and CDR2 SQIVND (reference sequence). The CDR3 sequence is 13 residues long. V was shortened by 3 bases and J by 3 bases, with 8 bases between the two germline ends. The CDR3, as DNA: TGTGCCAGTAGTATCGTGCGTGACACTGAAGCTTTCTTT. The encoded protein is CASSIVRDTEAFF.

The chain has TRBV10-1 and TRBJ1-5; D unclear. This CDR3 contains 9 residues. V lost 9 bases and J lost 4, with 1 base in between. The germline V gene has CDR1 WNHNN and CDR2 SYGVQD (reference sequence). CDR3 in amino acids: CARNQPQHF. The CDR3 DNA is TGCGCCAGAAATCAGCCCCAGCATTTT.

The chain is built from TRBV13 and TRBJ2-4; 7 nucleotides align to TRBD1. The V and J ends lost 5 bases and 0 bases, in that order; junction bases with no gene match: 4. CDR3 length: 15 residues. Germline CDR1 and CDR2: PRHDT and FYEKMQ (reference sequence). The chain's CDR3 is CASSKTGLAKNIQYF. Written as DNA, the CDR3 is TGTGCCAGCAGCAAGACAGGGCTAGCCAAAAACATTCAGTACTTC.

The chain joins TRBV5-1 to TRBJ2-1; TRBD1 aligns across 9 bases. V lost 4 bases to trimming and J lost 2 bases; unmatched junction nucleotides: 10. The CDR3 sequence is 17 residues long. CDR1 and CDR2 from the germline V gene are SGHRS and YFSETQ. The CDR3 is CASSDWRRDRAYNEQFF. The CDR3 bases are TGCGCCAGCAGCGATTGGCGCCGGGACAGGGCCTACAATGAGCAGTTCTTC.

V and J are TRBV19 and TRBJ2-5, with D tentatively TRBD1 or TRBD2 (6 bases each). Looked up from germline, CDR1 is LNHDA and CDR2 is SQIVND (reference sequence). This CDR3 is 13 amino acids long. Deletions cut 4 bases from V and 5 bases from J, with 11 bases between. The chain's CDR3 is CASSKGGWETQYF. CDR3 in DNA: TGTGCCAGTAGTAAGGGGGGCTGGGAGACCCAGTACTTC.

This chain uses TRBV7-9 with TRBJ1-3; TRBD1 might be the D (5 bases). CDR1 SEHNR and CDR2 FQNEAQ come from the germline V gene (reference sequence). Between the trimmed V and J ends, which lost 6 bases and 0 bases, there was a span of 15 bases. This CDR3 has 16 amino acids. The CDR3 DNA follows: TGTGCCAGCAGTCTCCGACAGTCCGTCTCTGGAAACACCATATATTTT. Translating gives CASSLRQSVSGNTIYF.

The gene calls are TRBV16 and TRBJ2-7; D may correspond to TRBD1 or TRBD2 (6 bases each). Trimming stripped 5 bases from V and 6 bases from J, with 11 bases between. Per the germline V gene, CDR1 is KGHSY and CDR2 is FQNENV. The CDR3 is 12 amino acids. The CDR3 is CASSTQGLEQYF. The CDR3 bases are TGTGCCAGCAGCACACAGGGACTCGAGCAGTACTTC. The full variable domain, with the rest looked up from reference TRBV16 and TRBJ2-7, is GEEVAQTPKHLVRGEGQKAKLYCAPIKGHSYVFWYQQVLKNEFKFLISFQNENVFDETGMPKERFSAKCLPNSPCSLEIQATKLEDSAVYFCASSTQGLEQYFGPGTRLTVT.

CDR3 DNA: TGTGCCAGCAGTTACCCCTGGACAGGCTCTGGAAACACCATATATTTT. This sequence encodes CASSYPWTGSGNTIYF. J is TRBJ1-3 and V is TRBV6-5; 7 bases match TRBD1. The CDR3 extends over 16 amino acids. V lost 2 bases to trimming and J lost 0 bases; unmatched junction nucleotides: 4. Germline CDR1 reads MNHEY; CDR2 reads SVGAGI.

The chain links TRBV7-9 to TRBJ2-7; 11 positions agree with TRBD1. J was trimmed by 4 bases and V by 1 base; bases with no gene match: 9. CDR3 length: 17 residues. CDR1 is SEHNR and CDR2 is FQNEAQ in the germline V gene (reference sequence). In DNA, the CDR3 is TGTGCCAGCAGCTTAGAAGGGACAGGGGGACATGGGTACGAGCAGTACGTC. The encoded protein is CASSLEGTGGHGYEQYV.